This T cell receptor (beta chain) was profiled in a study of OX40 agonist ivuxolimab in advanced cancers. TCRdb keeps only in-frame clones here, not all; method: immunoSEQ multiplex PCR. The data contain some 43,000 clones, over 90% of them singletons. Per the germline V gene, CDR1 is GTSNPN and CDR2 is SVGIG (reference sequence). V shed 7 bases and J shed 0 bases, with 10 bases lying between them. This CDR3 spans 12 amino acids. The clonotype comes from an adult with an advanced solid tumor such as melanoma, head and neck, liver or kidney cancer. This specimen was CD4+ or CD8+ T cells sorted from blood, taken in a trial of the OX40 agonist ivuxolimab. J is TRBJ2-7 and V is TRBV30, with a tentative D call TRBD2 (6 bases). The CDR3 spells CAFSGDSYEQYF. The CDR3 DNA follows: TGTGCCTTTAGCGGAGACTCCTACGAGCAGTACTTC.